This T cell receptor beta chain was observed in a study of patients and donors after allogeneic stem cell transplantation. TCRdb analysed the RT-PCR reads with MiXCR anew, one entry per CDR3 protein. The sample has 900,000 to 1,000,000 distinct CDR3 sequences, 15% to 20% seen once. Looked up from germline, CDR1 is SGHRS and CDR2 is YFSETQ. V trimming: 1 base; J trimming: 3 bases; junction bases outside the gene matches: 7. The CDR3 totals 17 residues. Sequencing was done on a sample of blood, either unsorted or a sorted T cell fraction (not recorded which). V and J are TRBV5-1 and TRBJ2-2; TRBD1 matches at 9 bases. This receptor was identified in a human donor who was either an allogeneic HSCT recipient or a stem cell or donor lymphocyte infusion donor (not recorded which). It is not recorded whose cells these are; they may come from a transplant donor. The CDR3 nucleotides are TGCGCCAGCAGCTTGTCACTTAGGACAGGGGACACCGGGGAGCTGTTTTTT. This gives the protein CASSLSLRTGDTGELFF. Full variable domain (missing parts from reference TRBV5-1 and TRBJ2-2): KAGVTQTPRYLIKTRGQQVTLSCSPISGHRSVSWYQQTPGQGLQFLFEYFSETQRNKGNFPGRFSGRQFSNSRSEMNVSTLELGDSALYLCASSLSLRTGDTGELFFGEGSRLTVL.